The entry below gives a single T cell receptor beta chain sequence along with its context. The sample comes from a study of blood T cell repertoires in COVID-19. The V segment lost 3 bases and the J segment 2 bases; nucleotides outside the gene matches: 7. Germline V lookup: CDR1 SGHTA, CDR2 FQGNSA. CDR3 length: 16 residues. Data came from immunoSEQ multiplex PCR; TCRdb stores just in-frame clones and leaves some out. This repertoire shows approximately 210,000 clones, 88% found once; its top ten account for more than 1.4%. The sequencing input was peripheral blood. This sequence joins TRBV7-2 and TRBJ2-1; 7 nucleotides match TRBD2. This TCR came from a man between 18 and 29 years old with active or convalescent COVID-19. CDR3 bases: TGTGCCAGCAGCTTTCCGGGACTACCCACCTACAATGAGCAGTTCTTC. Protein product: CASSFPGLPTYNEQFF. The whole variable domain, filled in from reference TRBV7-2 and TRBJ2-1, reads GAGVSQSPSNKVTEKGKDVELRCDPISGHTALYWYRQSLGQGLEFLIYFQGNSAPDKSGLPSDRFSAERTGGSVSTLTIQRTQQEDSAVYLCASSFPGLPTYNEQFFGPGTRLTVL.